Each of the 3 T cell receptor beta chains below was sequenced from the same sample in a study of T cell clonotyping in hematopoietic cell transplantation (dated by TCRdb to the early 2020s). Taken with the paper, the label for time point translates to: recipient sample about 28 days before transplant, after cytoreduction. Library construction relied on the immunoSEQ multiplex PCR assay. TCRdb stores this immuneACCESS table with in-frame sequences only. Part of the clones is absent; in the studies checked, under half of the shortfall reflects unresolved V genes, and no reason is known for the rest. For this sample there are more than 70,000 clones; 96% appear just once. The top ten clonotypes cover about 1.8% of the sample. Here the sequenced sample was peripheral blood mononuclear cells, taken before stem cell transplant. These receptors were collected from a woman aged 50 to 60 with acute myeloid leukemia. Some clones in this sample may be carry-over from other donors' samples.

This chain uses TRBV6-5 with TRBJ2-6; D gene uncertain. V was clipped by 2 bases and J by 3 bases, with 8 bases between them. This CDR3 contains 15 residues. Germline values: CDR1 MNHEY, CDR2 SVGAGI. The CDR3 DNA reads TGTGCCAGCAGTTACAACATACTTGGGGCCAACGTCCTGACTTTC. Its protein is CASSYNILGANVLTF.

The chain has TRBV2 and TRBJ1-2, with D uncertain. The CDR3 has 11 amino acids. Germline CDR1 and CDR2: SNHLY and FYNNEI. Trimming stripped 8 bases from V and 12 bases from J, with 16 bases between. CDR3 region: CASVAGPVDTF. CDR3 DNA sequence: TGTGCCAGCGTAGCCGGGCCGGTCGACACCTTC.

This CDR3 is CASRLQGSTEAFF. Written as DNA, the CDR3 is TGTGCCAGCAGGCTACAGGGGAGCACTGAAGCTTTCTTT. This chain joins TRBV6-1 and TRBJ1-1; 7 positions match TRBD1. Per germline, CDR1 MNHNS and CDR2 SASEGT. This CDR3 has 13 amino acids. The junction had 5 bases not matched to a gene; V was cut back by 6 bases and J by 4 bases.